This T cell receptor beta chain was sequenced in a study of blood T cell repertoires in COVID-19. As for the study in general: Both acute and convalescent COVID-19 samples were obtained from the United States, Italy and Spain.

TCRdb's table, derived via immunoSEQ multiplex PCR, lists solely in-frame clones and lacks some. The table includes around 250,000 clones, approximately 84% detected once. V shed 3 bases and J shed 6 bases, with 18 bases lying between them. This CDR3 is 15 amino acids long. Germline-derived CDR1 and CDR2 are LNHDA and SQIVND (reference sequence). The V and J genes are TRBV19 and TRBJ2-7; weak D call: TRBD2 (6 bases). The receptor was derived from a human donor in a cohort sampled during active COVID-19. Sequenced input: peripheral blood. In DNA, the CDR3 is TGTGCCAGTAGTATGCTGATTGCGGGATCGGCCGAGCAGTACTTC. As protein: CASSMLIAGSAEQYF.